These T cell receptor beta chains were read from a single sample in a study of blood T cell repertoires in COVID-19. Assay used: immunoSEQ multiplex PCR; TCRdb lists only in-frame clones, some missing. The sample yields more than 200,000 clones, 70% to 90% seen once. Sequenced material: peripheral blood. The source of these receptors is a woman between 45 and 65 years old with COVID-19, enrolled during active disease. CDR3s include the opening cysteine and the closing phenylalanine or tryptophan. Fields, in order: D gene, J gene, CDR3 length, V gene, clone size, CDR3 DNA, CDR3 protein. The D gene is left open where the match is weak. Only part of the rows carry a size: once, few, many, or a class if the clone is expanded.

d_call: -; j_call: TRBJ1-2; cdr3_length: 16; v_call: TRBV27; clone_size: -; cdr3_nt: TGTGCCAGCAGTTTAAGCCGGCGGGGGGCAGACTATGGCTACACCTTC; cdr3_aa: CASSLSRRGADYGYTF
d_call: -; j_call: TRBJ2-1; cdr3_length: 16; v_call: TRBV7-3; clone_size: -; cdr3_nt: TGTGCCAGCAGCTTGACCGGGACAACCCTATACAATGAGCAGTTCTTC; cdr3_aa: CASSLTGTTLYNEQFF
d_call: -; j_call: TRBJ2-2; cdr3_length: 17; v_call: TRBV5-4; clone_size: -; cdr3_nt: TGTGCCAGCAGCTGGTTAGGGAGTAGCCCTTACACCGGGGAGCTGTTTTTT; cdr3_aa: CASSWLGSSPYTGELFF
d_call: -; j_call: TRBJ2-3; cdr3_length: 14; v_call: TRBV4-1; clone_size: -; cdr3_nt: TGCGCCAGCAGCCAAAGGCGAGGGACAGATACGCAGTATTTT; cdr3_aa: CASSQRRGTDTQYF
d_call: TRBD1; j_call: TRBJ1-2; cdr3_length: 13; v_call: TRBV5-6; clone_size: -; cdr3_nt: TGTGCCAGCAGCTTGGAACAGGGGAATGGCTACACCTTC; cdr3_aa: CASSLEQGNGYTF
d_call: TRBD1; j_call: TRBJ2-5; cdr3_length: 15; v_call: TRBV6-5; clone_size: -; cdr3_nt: TGTGCCAGCAGTTACTTCAGGGGGCTTGTTGAGACCCAGTACTTC; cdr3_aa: CASSYFRGLVETQYF
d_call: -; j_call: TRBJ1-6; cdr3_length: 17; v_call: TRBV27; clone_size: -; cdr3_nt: TGTGCCAGCAGTTTAGGGCTCAAGTACTCCTATAATTCACCCCTCCACTTT; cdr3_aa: CASSLGLKYSYNSPLHF
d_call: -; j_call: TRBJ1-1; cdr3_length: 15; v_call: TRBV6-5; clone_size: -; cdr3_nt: TGTGCCAGCAGATGGCCGAAGGGAGGTCTTTATAAAGCTTTCTTT; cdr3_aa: CASRWPKGGLYKAFF
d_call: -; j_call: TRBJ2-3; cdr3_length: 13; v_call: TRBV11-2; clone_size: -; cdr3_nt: TGTGCCAGCAGCCCCCTGGCCACAGATACGCAGTATTTT; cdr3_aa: CASSPLATDTQYF
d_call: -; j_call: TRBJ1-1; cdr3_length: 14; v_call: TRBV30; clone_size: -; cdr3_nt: TGTGCCTGGAGTCGTCAGCTCGCCTCCGCAAAAGGGGTCTTT; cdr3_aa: CAWSRQLASAKGVF
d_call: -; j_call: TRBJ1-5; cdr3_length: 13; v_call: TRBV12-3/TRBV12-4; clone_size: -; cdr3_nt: TGTGCCAGCAGTCCCGGAGGAGTCGAGCCCCAGCATTTT; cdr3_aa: CASSPGGVEPQHF
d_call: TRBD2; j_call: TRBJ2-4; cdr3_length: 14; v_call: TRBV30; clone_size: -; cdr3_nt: TGTGCCTGGAGTAGCGGGGGGTCAAAAAACATTCAGTACTTC; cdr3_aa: CAWSSGGSKNIQYF
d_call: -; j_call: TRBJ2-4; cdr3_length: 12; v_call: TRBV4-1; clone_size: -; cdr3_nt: TGCGCCAGCAGCCACCTTCAAAACATTCAGTACTTC; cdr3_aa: CASSHLQNIQYF
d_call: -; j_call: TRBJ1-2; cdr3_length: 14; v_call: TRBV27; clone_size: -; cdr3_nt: -; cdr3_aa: CASSTSRVDYGYTF
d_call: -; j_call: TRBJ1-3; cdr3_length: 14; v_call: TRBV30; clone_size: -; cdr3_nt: TGTGCCTGGAGTGGAGGGCGGCCTGGAAACACCATATATTTT; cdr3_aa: CAWSGGRPGNTIYF
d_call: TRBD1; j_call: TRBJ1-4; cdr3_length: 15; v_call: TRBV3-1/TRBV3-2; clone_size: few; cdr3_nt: TGTGCCAGCAGCCAAGATTCGACAGGGTGGGGAAAACTGTTTTTT; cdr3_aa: CASSQDSTGWGKLFF
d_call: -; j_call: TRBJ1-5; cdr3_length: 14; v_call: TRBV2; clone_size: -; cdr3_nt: TGTGCCAGCAGTGATGAGTGGAGCAATCAGCCCCAGCATTTT; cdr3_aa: CASSDEWSNQPQHF
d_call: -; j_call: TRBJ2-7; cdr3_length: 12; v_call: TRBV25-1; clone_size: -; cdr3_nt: TGTGCCAGCGTATACGGGTTACACGAGCAGTACTTC; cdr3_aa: CASVYGLHEQYF
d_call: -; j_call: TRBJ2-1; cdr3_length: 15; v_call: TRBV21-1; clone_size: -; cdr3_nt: TGTGCCAGCAGGTTACACAGGGCTCCGCACAATGAGCAGTTCTTC; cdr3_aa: CASRLHRAPHNEQFF
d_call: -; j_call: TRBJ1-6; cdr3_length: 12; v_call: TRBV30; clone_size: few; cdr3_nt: TGTGCCTGGTCCGAGTCCGGGACACCCCTCCACTTT; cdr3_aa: CAWSESGTPLHF
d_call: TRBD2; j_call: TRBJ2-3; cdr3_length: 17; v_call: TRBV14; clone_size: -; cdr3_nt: TGTGCCAGCAGCCCACGCCAGCGGGGGCCTAGCACAGATACGCAGTATTTT; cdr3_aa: CASSPRQRGPSTDTQYF
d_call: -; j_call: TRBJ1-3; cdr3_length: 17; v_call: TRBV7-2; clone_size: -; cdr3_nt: TGTGCCAGCAGCTTGATTGAGAAGATAGGCGGTGGAAACACCATATATTTT; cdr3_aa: CASSLIEKIGGGNTIYF
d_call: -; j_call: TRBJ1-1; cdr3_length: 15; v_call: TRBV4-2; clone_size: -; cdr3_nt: TGTGCCAGCAGCCAAGTTTTGGGGCCGAACACTGAAGCTTTCTTT; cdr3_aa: CASSQVLGPNTEAFF
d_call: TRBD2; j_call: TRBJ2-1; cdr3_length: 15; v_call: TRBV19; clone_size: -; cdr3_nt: TGTGCCAGTAGTATAGGGGGACTAGCGGGGAAAGAGCAGTTCTTC; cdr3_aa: CASSIGGLAGKEQFF
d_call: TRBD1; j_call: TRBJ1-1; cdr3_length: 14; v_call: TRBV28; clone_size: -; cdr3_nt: TGTGCCAGCAGTGAGGGACAGGTGAACACTGAAGCTTTCTTT; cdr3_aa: CASSEGQVNTEAFF
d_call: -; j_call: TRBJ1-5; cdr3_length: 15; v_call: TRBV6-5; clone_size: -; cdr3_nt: TGTGCCACCCTTTCGCCGGGGGTTGGCAATCAGCCCCAGCATTTT; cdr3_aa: CATLSPGVGNQPQHF
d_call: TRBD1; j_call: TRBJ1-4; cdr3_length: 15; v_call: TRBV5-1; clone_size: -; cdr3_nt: TGCGCCAGCAGCTTAGAGGGACAGGGTTTCGAAAAACTGTTTTTT; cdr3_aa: CASSLEGQGFEKLFF
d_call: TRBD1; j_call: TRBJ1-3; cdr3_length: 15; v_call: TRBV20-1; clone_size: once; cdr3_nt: TGCAGTGCTAGTGGGGACAGCCGCTCTGGAAACACCATATATTTT; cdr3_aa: CSASGDSRSGNTIYF
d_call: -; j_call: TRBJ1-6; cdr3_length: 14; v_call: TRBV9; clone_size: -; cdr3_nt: TGTGCCAGCAGCCCCCGACAAGTAAATTCACCCCTCCACTTT; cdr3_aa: CASSPRQVNSPLHF
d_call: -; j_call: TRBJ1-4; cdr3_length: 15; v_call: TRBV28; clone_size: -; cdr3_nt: TGTGCCAGCAGTTTACACAGGTGGGCTAATGAAAAACTGTTTTTT; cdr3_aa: CASSLHRWANEKLFF
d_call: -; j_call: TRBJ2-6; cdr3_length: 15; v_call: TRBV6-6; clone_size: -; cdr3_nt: TGTGCCAGCAGTCCCCCAGGGAATGGGGCCAACGTCCTGACTTTC; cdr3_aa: CASSPPGNGANVLTF
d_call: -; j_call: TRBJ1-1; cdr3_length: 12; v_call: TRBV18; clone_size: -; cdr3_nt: TGTGCCAGCTCCAGGCGGAACACTGAAGCTTTCTTT; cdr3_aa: CASSRRNTEAFF
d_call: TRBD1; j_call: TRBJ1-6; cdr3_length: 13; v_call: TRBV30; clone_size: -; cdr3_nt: TGTGCCTGGAGCTTGACAGGGATTGGGCCCCTCCACTTT; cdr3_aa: CAWSLTGIGPLHF
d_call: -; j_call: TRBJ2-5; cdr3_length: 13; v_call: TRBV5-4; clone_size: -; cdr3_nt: TGTGCCAGCAGCTTGCTTGGGGGGGAGACCCAGTACTTC; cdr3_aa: CASSLLGGETQYF
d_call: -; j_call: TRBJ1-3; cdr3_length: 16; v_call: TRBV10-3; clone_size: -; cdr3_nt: TGTGCCATCACCCGGGGTGGAGGGGCGTCTGGAAACACCATATATTTT; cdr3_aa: CAITRGGGASGNTIYF
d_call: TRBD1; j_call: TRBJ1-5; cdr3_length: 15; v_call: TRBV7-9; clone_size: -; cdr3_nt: TGTGCCAGCAGCTCCCCCCAGGGGGGCCCGCAGCCCCAGCATTTT; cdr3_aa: CASSSPQGGPQPQHF
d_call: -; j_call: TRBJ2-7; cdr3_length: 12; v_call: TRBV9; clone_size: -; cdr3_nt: TGTGCCAGCAGCTTGACAGGCTACGAGCAGTACTTC; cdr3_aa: CASSLTGYEQYF
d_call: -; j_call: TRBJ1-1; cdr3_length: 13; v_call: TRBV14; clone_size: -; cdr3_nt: TGTGCCAGCAGCCAGGTCCCCTATAATGAAGCTTTCTTT; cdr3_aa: CASSQVPYNEAFF
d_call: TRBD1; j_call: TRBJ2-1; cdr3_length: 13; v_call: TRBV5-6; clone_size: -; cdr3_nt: TGTGCCAGCAGCTTGCTACAGGGGAATGAGCAGTTCTTC; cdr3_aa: CASSLLQGNEQFF
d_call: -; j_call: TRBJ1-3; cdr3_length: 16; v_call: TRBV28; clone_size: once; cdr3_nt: TGTGCCAGCAGTTTTAACAGCTACGACCCCGGAAACACCATATATTTT; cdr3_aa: CASSFNSYDPGNTIYF
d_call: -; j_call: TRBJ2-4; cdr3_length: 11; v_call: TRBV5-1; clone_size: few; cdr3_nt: TGCGCCAGCAAGACAGGAAACATTCAGTACTTC; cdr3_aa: CASKTGNIQYF
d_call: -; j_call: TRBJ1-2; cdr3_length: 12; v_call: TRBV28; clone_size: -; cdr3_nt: TGTGCCAGCATGTTACAGGGACATGGCTACACCTTC; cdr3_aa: CASMLQGHGYTF
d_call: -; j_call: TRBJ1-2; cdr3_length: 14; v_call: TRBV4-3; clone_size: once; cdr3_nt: TGCGCCAGCAGCCAAGATAGGGCGGGGTATGGCTACACCTTC; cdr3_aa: CASSQDRAGYGYTF
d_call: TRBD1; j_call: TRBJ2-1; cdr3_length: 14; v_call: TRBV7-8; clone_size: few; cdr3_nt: TGTGCCAGCAGCTTGGACAGGGGGGATAGTGTGCAGTTCTTC; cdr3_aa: CASSLDRGDSVQFF
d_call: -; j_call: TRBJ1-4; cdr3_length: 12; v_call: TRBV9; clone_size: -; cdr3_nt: TGTGCCAGCAGGGCCCCCAGCGGGAAACTGTTTTTT; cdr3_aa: CASRAPSGKLFF
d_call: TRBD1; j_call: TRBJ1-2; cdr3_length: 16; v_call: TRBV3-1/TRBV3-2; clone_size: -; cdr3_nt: TGTGCCAGCAGCCAAGTCAGAGCAGGGGGCAACTATGGCTACACCTTC; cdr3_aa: CASSQVRAGGNYGYTF
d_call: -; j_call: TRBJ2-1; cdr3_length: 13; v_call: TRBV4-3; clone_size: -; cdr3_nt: TGCGCCAGCAGCCCGTGGGGGGGCCCAGAGCAGTTCTTC; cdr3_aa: CASSPWGGPEQFF
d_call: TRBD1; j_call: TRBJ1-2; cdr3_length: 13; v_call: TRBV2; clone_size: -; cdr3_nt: TGTGCCAGCAGCCCGGGACAGAGCTATGGCTACACCTTC; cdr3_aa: CASSPGQSYGYTF